This TCR beta chain was identified in a study of cytomegalovirus exposure and HLA in healthy donors. Findings of the study overall: Later analysis identified about 17,000 TCR beta sequences associated with HLA alleles, using a false discovery rate threshold of 0.05. On later analysis, the bulk of CMV-associated TCR beta chains appeared to be HLA-restricted. TRBV6-2, TRBV6-3 and some other V segments were unresolvable in 87-base-pair reads. The majority of TCR sequences were rare, yet some public TCRs appeared in many donors.

The CDR3 length is 18 residues. V lost 1 base and J lost 0; bases outside the gene matches: 11. The germline V gene encodes CDR1 SEHNR and CDR2 FQNEAQ (reference sequence). PCR involved 60 Vbeta and 13 Jbeta primers. Profiling relied on immunoSEQ multiplex PCR, and the TCRdb table lists in-frame clones only, not all of them. The repertoire holds over 150,000 clones, with 70% to 80% as singletons. Worth noting for this clone: Its antigen is as yet unknown.

The gene calls are TRBV7-9 and TRBJ1-1, with 7 nucleotides matching TRBD1. Sequences were obtained from PBMCs. This receptor was taken from a man in his forties or fifties in good health and CMV-seronegative. This CDR3 is CASSLGARGGGMNTEAFF. The CDR3 DNA follows: TGTGCCAGCAGCTTAGGAGCGCGAGGGGGCGGGATGAACACTGAAGCTTTCTTT.